The 24 T cell receptor beta chains reported below all come from one sample, sequenced in a study of identical twins (dated by TCRdb to 2016 to 2017). The method behind the library was 5' RACE. The sample was run on an Illumina HiSeq 2000. TCRdb ran its own pipeline on the public reads, namely fastp trimming at Q25 and MiXCR clone calling, and kept in-frame beta chains. One record per CDR3 amino acid sequence lists the most common genes and DNA. Across this sample there are 200,000 to 300,000 distinct CDR3 sequences, with under 12% seen only once. The ten most abundant clones make up over 8% of the sample. The material sequenced was memory T cells sorted from blood. The sample's cell subset or site label is to be understood as: CD45RO+ enriched T cells. The origin of the receptors is a man over 45 in good health.

This chain joins TRBV2 and TRBJ1-2; D is unclear. Germline CDR1 and CDR2: SNHLY and FYNNEI. V lost 3 bases and J lost 1, with 9 bases in between. This CDR3 has 14 residues. CDR3 nucleotides: TGTGCCAGCAGTGACAGGCACCGTAACTATGGCTACACCTTC. Translated, it gives CASSDRHRNYGYTF.

This clonotype was seen ten or more times. The chain is built from TRBV5-1 and TRBJ2-1; 7 bases map to TRBD2. The CDR3 spans 14 residues. V lost 0 bases, J lost 6 bases, and 3 bases stayed unmatched. Germline loops: CDR1 SGHRS, CDR2 YFSETQ. The CDR3 region has the DNA TGCGCCAGCAGCTTGGCTAGCGGAACCAATGAGCAGTTCTTC. It yields the protein CASSLASGTNEQFF.

This clonotype was seen many times. The rearrangement joins TRBV12-3 or TRBV12-4 to TRBJ2-7; no clear D. The CDR3 has 12 residues. V was shortened by 3 bases and J by 7 bases, with 10 bases between the two germline ends. CDR3 DNA sequence: TGTGCCAGCAGTTTCGTAGGCGGAGAGCAGTACTTC. This sequence encodes CASSFVGGEQYF.

This sequence joins TRBV6-9 and TRBJ2-7; the D is unclear. Trimming stripped 7 bases from V and 3 bases from J, with 10 bases between. The CDR3 extends over 12 amino acids. Germline V CDR1 and CDR2: MNHGY, SVAAGI. The CDR3 DNA follows: TGTGCCAGCACCGCGAAGAACTACGAGCAGTACTTC. This encodes CASTAKNYEQYF.

This chain uses TRBV7-2 with TRBJ1-1; D is undetermined. This CDR3 spans 17 amino acids. Germline-derived CDR1 and CDR2 are SGHTA and FQGNSA. V was shortened by 2 bases and J by 2 bases, with 18 bases between the two germline ends. CDR3 protein: CASSLSPRRARNTEAFF. The CDR3 DNA reads as TGTGCCAGCAGCTTAAGCCCACGAAGGGCACGAAACACTGAAGCTTTCTTT.

This clonotype appeared a few times. CDR3 region: CASSPKTSGRRFF. CDR3 coding DNA: TGTGCCAGCAGCCCAAAGACTAGCGGGAGGAGGTTCTTC. This chain connects TRBV4-2 to TRBJ2-1; TRBD2 aligns across 13 bases. Losses at the gene ends were 4 bases for V and 15 bases for J; bases not matched to a gene: 6. Germline V lookup: CDR1 LGHNA, CDR2 YNFKEQ. The CDR3 spans 13 residues.

This clonotype was seen ten or more times. The gene calls are TRBV7-6 and TRBJ2-5, with D unresolved. The CDR3 is made up of 11 amino acids. Germline V gives CDR1 SGHVS, CDR2 FNYEAQ. V was trimmed by 3 bases and J by 5 bases, leaving 4 bases between them. CDR3 protein: CASSFSETQYF. The CDR3 DNA follows: TGTGCCAGCAGCTTCTCTGAGACCCAGTACTTC.

The chain employs TRBV10-2 and TRBJ2-5, with a tentative D call TRBD2 (7 bases). Germline assignment: CDR1 WSHSY and CDR2 SAAADI. V was trimmed by 6 bases and J by 0 bases, leaving 8 bases between them. The CDR3 length is 13 residues. The CDR3 is CASRRGHQETQYF. The CDR3 region has the DNA TGCGCCAGCAGGCGGGGGCACCAAGAGACCCAGTACTTC.

In this sample, this clonotype turned up a few times. The chain links TRBV28 to TRBJ1-2, with D unresolved. Germline V lookup: CDR1 MDHEN, CDR2 SYDVKM. V was cut by 2 bases and J by 8 bases, with 18 bases left in between. CDR3 length: 15 residues. The CDR3 coding sequence is TGTGCCAGCAGTTTAGTCACAACAAAGGCGGGAGGCTACACCTTC. Its translation is CASSLVTTKAGGYTF.

This clonotype was counted a few times. The rearrangement links TRBV3-1 to TRBJ1-2; 8 nucleotides match TRBD1. This CDR3 is built from 15 residues. From germline, CDR1 is LGHDT and CDR2 YNNKEL (reference sequence). J was trimmed by 3 bases and V by 1 base; bases with no gene match: 4. This chain's CDR3 is CASSQGSGQDYGYTF. The CDR3 DNA reads TGTGCCAGCAGCCAAGGCTCGGGACAGGACTATGGCTACACCTTC.

This clonotype was seen many times. The gene calls are TRBV7-2 and TRBJ1-3; a possible D gene is TRBD1 (5 bases). Germline values: CDR1 SGHTA, CDR2 FQGNSA. V was clipped by 3 bases and J by 4 bases, with 16 bases between them. The CDR3 covers 16 residues. CDR3 in amino acids: CASSFSLGGSGNTIYF. The DNA for the CDR3 is TGTGCCAGCAGCTTTTCCTTGGGGGGATCCGGAAACACCATATATTTT.

This clonotype came up a few times. V gene TRBV4-1 combines with J gene TRBJ1-2; 7 bases agree with TRBD1. This CDR3 is built from 13 residues. J lost 3 bases, V lost 2 bases, and 0 bases had no gene match. Germline CDR1 MGHRA, CDR2 YSYEKL. The CDR3 coding sequence is TGCGCCAGCAGCCAACAGGGGGACTATGGCTACACCTTC. Translated: CASSQQGDYGYTF.

The chain uses TRBV6-5 and TRBJ2-1; TRBD2 is a possible D gene (6 bases). Germline CDR1 MNHEY, CDR2 SVGAGI. The CDR3 covers 14 residues. V lost 4 bases and J lost 13, with 20 bases in between. CDR3 in amino acids: CASSSAGETRSQFF. The CDR3 DNA is TGTGCCAGCAGTTCCGCCGGGGAGACTAGGAGCCAGTTCTTC.

This clonotype was detected a few times. The chain carries TRBV9 and TRBJ2-6; D gene unclear. The V gene's germline CDR1 is SGDLS and CDR2 YYNGEE. The V gene lost 0 bases and the J gene lost 0 bases, with 1 base spanning the gap. The CDR3 runs to 14 residues. CDR3 in amino acids: CASSVGSGANVLTF. Written as DNA, the CDR3 is TGTGCCAGCAGCGTAGGCTCTGGGGCCAACGTCCTGACTTTC. The complete variable domain, with remaining parts taken from reference TRBV9 and TRBJ2-6, reads DSGVTQTPKHLITATGQRVTLRCSPRSGDLSVYWYQQSLDQGLQFLIQYYNGEERAKGNILERFSAQQFPDLHSELNLSSLELGDSALYFCASSVGSGANVLTFGAGSRLTVL.

This clonotype was seen ten or more times. This may come from a read error, since a much larger clone is one base off. The chain carries TRBV10-3 and TRBJ2-1, with 7 bases lining up with TRBD1. CDR1 is ENHRY and CDR2 is SYGVKD in the germline V gene. The V and J ends lost 8 bases and 6 bases, in that order; junction bases with no gene match: 10. The CDR3 runs to 14 residues. The CDR3 DNA reads as TGTGCCATCGACCCGGGACAGAGTTTCAATGAGCAGTTCTTC. It specifies CAIDPGQSFNEQFF.

This clonotype was observed a few times. The rearrangement uses TRBV3-1 and TRBJ1-5, with D unclear. The CDR3 is 13 amino acids. Trimming removed 5 bases from V and 4 bases from J, with 9 bases in between. Germline CDR1 and CDR2: LGHDT and YNNKEL (reference sequence). This CDR3 reads CASSEGLNQPQHF. CDR3 in DNA: TGTGCCAGCAGCGAAGGCTTGAATCAGCCCCAGCATTTT.

This clonotype appeared a few times. The chain joins TRBV11-2 to TRBJ2-1, with 8 bases aligning to TRBD2. Trimming removed 3 bases from V and 8 bases from J; junction bases left unmatched: 9. Germline CDR1 is SGHAT and CDR2 is FQNNGV. The CDR3 contains 15 residues. DNA for the CDR3: TGTGCCAGCAGCTTTTTCGCGGGGGGCCCAGATGAGCAGTTCTTC. Amino acid sequence: CASSFFAGGPDEQFF. The variable domain in full, completed from reference TRBV11-2 and TRBJ2-1, reads EAGVAQSPRYKIIEKRQSVAFWCNPISGHATLYWYQQILGQGPKLLIQFQNNGVVDDSQLPKDRFSAERLKGVDSTLKIQPAKLEDSAVYLCASSFFAGGPDEQFFGPGTRLTVL.

This chain joins TRBV7-6 and TRBJ1-4, with 7 bases identical to TRBD1. Trimming took 0 bases from V and 1 from J; bases not matched to a gene: 2. CDR1 and CDR2 (germline): SGHVS, FNYEAQ. The CDR3 covers 16 residues. The CDR3 region is CASSLAYRGTNEKLFF. The DNA for the CDR3 is TGTGCCAGCAGCTTAGCCTACAGGGGAACTAATGAAAAACTGTTTTTT.

This sequence joins TRBV6-2 or TRBV6-3 and TRBJ2-7; no definite D call. This CDR3 contains 12 residues. Germline V gene sequence: CDR1 MNHEY, CDR2 SVGEGT. Between the trimmed V and J ends, which lost 4 bases and 2 bases, there was a span of 6 bases. This CDR3 is CASSWNTYEQYF. The CDR3 bases are TGTGCCAGCAGTTGGAACACCTACGAGCAGTACTTC.

This clonotype was counted at least ten times. The chain uses TRBV12-3 or TRBV12-4 and TRBJ1-1, with TRBD1 identical over 10 bases. There are 15 residues in the CDR3. Trimming took 2 bases from V and 1 from J; bases not matched to a gene: 1. The CDR3 sequence is CASSLWTGGNTEAFF. In DNA form, the CDR3 reads TGTGCCAGCAGTTTATGGACAGGGGGGAACACTGAAGCTTTCTTT.

This clonotype was counted many times. This chain uses TRBV7-9 with TRBJ2-1; tentatively, D is TRBD2 (5 bases). This CDR3 has 15 residues. V lost 6 bases to trimming and J lost 7 bases, with 19 bases between them. CDR1 is SEHNR, CDR2 FQNEAQ, per germline (reference sequence). CDR3 sequence reads: CASSRPADLRNEQFF. CDR3 DNA: TGTGCCAGCAGTCGACCAGCGGACCTTAGGAATGAGCAGTTCTTC.

This clonotype was detected a few times. The V gene is TRBV6-1, the J gene TRBJ2-7, with D maybe TRBD1 (6 bases). V dropped 1 base and J dropped 2 bases, with 9 bases sitting between them. The CDR3 length is 14 residues. Germline CDR1 is MNHNS and CDR2 is SASEGT. CDR3 sequence: CASSEVGGTYEQYF. The CDR3 bases are TGTGCCAGCAGTGAAGTAGGGGGTACCTACGAGCAGTACTTC.

The chain has TRBV2 and TRBJ1-2; 8 bases are shared with TRBD1. In germline, CDR1 is SNHLY, CDR2 FYNNEI. The V segment lost 6 bases and the J segment 8 bases; nucleotides outside the gene matches: 5. This CDR3 is 12 amino acids long. In DNA, the CDR3 is TGTGCCAGCAGGGAGGACAGGGACGGCTACACCTTC. Translating it yields CASREDRDGYTF.

This clonotype showed up many times. The V and J genes are TRBV3-1 and TRBJ2-7; TRBD2 matches at 11 bases. V lost 1 base to trimming and J lost 4 bases; unmatched junction nucleotides: 6. CDR1 is LGHDT and CDR2 is YNNKEL in the germline V gene (reference sequence). The CDR3 length is 16 residues. CDR3 in DNA: TGTGCCAGCAGCCAAGCGAGGCTAGCGGGGGGTTACGAGCAGTACTTC. Its protein product is CASSQARLAGGYEQYF.